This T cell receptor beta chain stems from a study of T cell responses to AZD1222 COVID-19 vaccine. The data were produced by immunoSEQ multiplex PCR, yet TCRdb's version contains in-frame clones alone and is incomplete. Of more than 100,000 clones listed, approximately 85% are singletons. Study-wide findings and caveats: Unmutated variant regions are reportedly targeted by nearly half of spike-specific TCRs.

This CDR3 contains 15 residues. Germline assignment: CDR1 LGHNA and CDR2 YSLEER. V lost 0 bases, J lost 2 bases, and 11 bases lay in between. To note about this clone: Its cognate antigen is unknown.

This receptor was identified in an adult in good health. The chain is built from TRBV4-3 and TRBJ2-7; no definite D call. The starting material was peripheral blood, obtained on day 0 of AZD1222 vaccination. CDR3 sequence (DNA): TGCGCCAGCAGCCAAGATCCGACACCAACCTACGAGCAGTACTTC. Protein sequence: CASSQDPTPTYEQYF.